The next 15 T cell receptor beta chains were all read from a single sample in a study of blood T cell repertoires in COVID-19. Some clones are missing from TCRdb's copy, which holds only in-frame ones; the method was immunoSEQ multiplex PCR. The data contain about 200,000 clones, 81% of them singletons. The sequenced sample consisted of peripheral blood. All receptors come from a woman of 80 years or more with acute or convalescent COVID-19.

V gene TRBV10-3 combines with J gene TRBJ2-3, with D perhaps matching TRBD2 (5 bases). CDR1 and CDR2 (germline): ENHRY, SYGVKD. This CDR3 spans 14 amino acids. The V and J ends lost 7 bases and 1 base respectively, with 12 bases between them. In nucleotides, the CDR3 is TGTGCCATCACCCCGCGGGCAGGCACAGATACGCAGTATTTT. This encodes CAITPRAGTDTQYF.

The chain recombines TRBV4-2 with TRBJ1-4; 8 nucleotides agree with TRBD1. CDR3 length: 14 residues. The junction had 4 bases not matched to a gene; V was cut back by 5 bases and J by 5 bases. Germline-derived CDR1 and CDR2 are LGHNA and YNFKEQ. CDR3 loop: CASSADRANEKLFF. CDR3 coding DNA: TGTGCCAGCAGCGCGGACAGGGCCAATGAAAAACTGTTTTTT.

The chain uses TRBV28 and TRBJ1-3; the match to TRBD1 covers 9 bases. The trim removed 2 bases at V and 1 base at J, leaving 6 bases unmatched. CDR3 length equals 17 residues. CDR1 is MDHEN, CDR2 SYDVKM, per germline. The CDR3 loop is CASSLAGTGLSGNTIYF. DNA for the CDR3: TGTGCCAGCAGTTTAGCTGGGACAGGGCTTTCTGGAAACACCATATATTTT. Full variable domain (missing parts from reference TRBV28 and TRBJ1-3): DVKVTQSSRYLVKRTGEKVFLECVQDMDHENMFWYRQDPGLGLRLIYFSYDVKMKEKGDIPEGYSVSREKKERFSLILESASTNQTSMYLCASSLAGTGLSGNTIYFGEGSWLTVV.

J is TRBJ1-1 and V is TRBV7-3; D call uncertain. Trimming took 5 bases from V and 6 from J, leaving 22 bases between them. This CDR3 spans 16 amino acids. CDR1 and CDR2 from the germline V gene are SGHTA and FQGTGA. The CDR3 loop is CASSENPAGNGAEAFF. In nucleotides, the CDR3 is TGTGCCAGCAGCGAGAATCCGGCGGGGAATGGCGCTGAAGCTTTCTTT.

J is TRBJ1-5 and V is TRBV20-1; D call uncertain. The CDR3 totals 17 residues. Germline assignment: CDR1 DFQATT and CDR2 SNEGSKA (reference sequence). Trimming cost V 3 bases and J 0 bases, with 18 bases left between them. This CDR3 is CSASFPVAPYSNQPQHF. CDR3 in DNA: TGCAGTGCTAGTTTTCCCGTGGCACCTTATAGCAATCAGCCCCAGCATTTT.

The chain combines TRBV7-2 with TRBJ2-3; the D is unclear. The length of the CDR3 is 14 residues. V lost 1 base and J 6 bases, leaving 11 bases between the germline ends. Germline CDR1 and CDR2: SGHTA and FQGNSA. This CDR3 reads CASSLDSATDTQYF. DNA for the CDR3: TGTGCCAGCAGCTTAGACAGTGCCACGGATACGCAGTATTTT. Variable domain in full (rest from reference TRBV7-2 and TRBJ2-3): GAGVSQSPSNKVTEKGKDVELRCDPISGHTALYWYRQSLGQGLEFLIYFQGNSAPDKSGLPSDRFSAERTGGSVSTLTIQRTQQEDSAVYLCASSLDSATDTQYFGPGTRLTVL.

The gene calls are TRBV5-1 and TRBJ2-3; D might be TRBD1 (6 bases). V was trimmed by 7 bases and J by 2 bases, leaving 11 bases between them. Germline V CDR1 and CDR2: SGHRS, YFSETQ. The CDR3 runs 13 residues. CDR3 residues: CASGRGYTDTQYF. In DNA, the CDR3 is TGCGCCAGCGGCAGGGGATACACAGATACGCAGTATTTT.

The chain uses TRBV28 and TRBJ2-1; no clear D gene. V lost 10 bases and J lost 2, with 12 bases in between. Germline V CDR1 and CDR2: MDHEN, SYDVKM. The CDR3 has 13 amino acids. The CDR3 DNA sequence: TGTGCCACCCTGAGCGAACCCTACAATGAGCAGTTCTTC. Translating it yields CATLSEPYNEQFF.

The CDR3 DNA follows: TGTGCCAGCTCACCGCTAGCAGCTAGCACAGATACGCAGTATTTT. Translated: CASSPLAASTDTQYF. The rearrangement joins TRBV18 to TRBJ2-3; D is possibly TRBD2 (5 bases). Germline CDR1 is KGHSH and CDR2 is LQKENI. This CDR3 has 15 residues. V was clipped by 3 bases and J by 0 bases, with 10 bases between them.

This chain uses TRBV5-5 with TRBJ1-6; D unresolved. This CDR3 has 15 amino acids. Germline CDR1 SGHKS, CDR2 YYEKEE (reference sequence). V gave up 0 bases and J gave up 3 bases, with 7 bases separating them. The CDR3 loop is CASSLGQVYNSPLHF. The CDR3 coding sequence is TGTGCCAGCAGCTTGGGGCAGGTCTATAATTCACCCCTCCACTTT.

The chain has TRBV5-1 and TRBJ1-4, with 12 bases matching TRBD1. CDR3 size: 16 residues. CDR1 and CDR2 from the germline V gene are SGHRS and YFSETQ. V shed 4 bases and J 8 bases; nucleotides not matched to a gene: 9. The CDR3 spells CASSDRDRGRREKLFF. The CDR3, as DNA: TGCGCCAGCAGCGACCGGGACAGGGGGCGTCGGGAAAAACTGTTTTTT.

The chain couples TRBV5-1 to TRBJ2-7; 11 bases match TRBD2. The CDR3 has 18 residues. The germline gives CDR1 SGHRS, CDR2 YFSETQ. V shed 4 bases and J 1 base; nucleotides not matched to a gene: 13. CDR3 sequence (DNA): TGCGCCAGCAGCCCACAGTTAGGACTAGCGGGCCATTCCTACGAGCAGTACTTC. The encoded protein is CASSPQLGLAGHSYEQYF.

Only a few counts were recorded for this clone. The genes are TRBV27 and TRBJ1-4; TRBD1 matches 11 bases. V lost 5 bases and J lost 10; bases outside the gene matches: 3. This CDR3 contains 13 residues. Germline V CDR1 and CDR2: MNHEY, SMNVEV (reference sequence). CDR3: CASSRTGGGKLFF. CDR3 in DNA: TGTGCCAGCAGTAGGACAGGGGGCGGAAAACTGTTTTTT. The full variable domain, its missing parts supplied by reference TRBV27 and TRBJ1-4, is EAQVTQNPRYLITVTGKKLTVTCSQNMNHEYMSWYRQDPGLGLRQIYYSMNVEVTDKGDVPEGYKVSRKEKRNFPLILESPSPNQTSLYFCASSRTGGGKLFFGSGTQLSVL.

This chain links TRBV5-1 with TRBJ2-1; 12 nucleotides align to TRBD1. The CDR3 spans 13 residues. Germline trimming cut 2 bases from V and 13 bases from J; bases unmatched to any gene: 4. CDR1 is SGHRS and CDR2 is YFSETQ in the germline V gene. The DNA for the CDR3 is TGCGCCAGCAGCTTACCGGGACAGGGGGCCCAGTTCTTC. Translation: CASSLPGQGAQFF. The whole variable domain, remainder taken from reference TRBV5-1 and TRBJ2-1, is KAGVTQTPRYLIKTRGQQVTLSCSPISGHRSVSWYQQTPGQGLQFLFEYFSETQRNKGNFPGRFSGRQFSNSRSEMNVSTLELGDSALYLCASSLPGQGAQFFGPGTRLTVL.

The V call is TRBV20-1, the J call TRBJ1-2; D remains ambiguous. Deletions cut 3 bases from V and 4 bases from J, with 15 bases between. CDR1 and CDR2 from the germline V gene are DFQATT and SNEGSKA (reference sequence). The CDR3 runs 14 residues. CDR3: CSASEGIGLYGYTF. The CDR3 bases are TGCAGTGCTAGTGAAGGAATCGGACTCTATGGCTACACCTTC.